The clone carrying this T cell receptor (beta chain) was detected a few times. Antigen: not known. This sample is part of a study of cytomegalovirus exposure and HLA in healthy donors. Trimming took 5 bases from V and 4 from J, leaving 6 bases between them. Per germline, CDR1 SEHNR and CDR2 FQNEAQ (reference sequence). The CDR3 sequence is 12 residues long. General study points: In a later analysis, most CMV-associated TCR beta chains appeared HLA-restricted. Cytomegalovirus association was listed for 150 to 200 TCR beta chains.

The PCR employed 60 Vbeta primers together with 13 Jbeta primers. The repertoire was sequenced with immunoSEQ multiplex PCR; TCRdb's copy has only in-frame clones and lacks some. The repertoire holds under 200,000 clones, with roughly 70% as singletons. This TCR derives from a girl aged 10 to 17 in good health and CMV-seronegative. The chain combines TRBV7-9 with TRBJ1-5, with D hard to call. Sequencing was done on a sample of PBMCs. CDR3 nucleotide sequence: TGTGCCAGCAGCCGGGGAAATCAGCCCCAGCATTTT. As protein: CASSRGNQPQHF.